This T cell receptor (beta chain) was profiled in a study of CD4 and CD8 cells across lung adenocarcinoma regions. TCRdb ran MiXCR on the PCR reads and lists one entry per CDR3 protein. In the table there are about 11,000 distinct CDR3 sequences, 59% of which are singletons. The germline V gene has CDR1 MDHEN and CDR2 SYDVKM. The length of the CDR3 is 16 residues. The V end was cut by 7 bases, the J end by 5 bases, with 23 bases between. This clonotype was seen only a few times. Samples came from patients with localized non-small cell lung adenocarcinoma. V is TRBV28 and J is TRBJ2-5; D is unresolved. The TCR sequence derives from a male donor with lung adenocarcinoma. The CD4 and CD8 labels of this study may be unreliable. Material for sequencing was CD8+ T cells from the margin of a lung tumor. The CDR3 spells CASNSIKRSEFETQYF. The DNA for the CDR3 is TGTGCCAGCAACTCGATAAAACGGTCAGAATTCGAGACCCAGTACTTC.